The clone carrying this T cell receptor (beta chain) was observed a handful of times. The sample comes from a study of blood T cell repertoires in COVID-19. Across the study: Acute and convalescent COVID-19 specimens originated in the United States, Italy and Spain.

V lost 7 bases, J lost 0 bases, and 9 bases lay in between. From germline, CDR1 is SNHLY and CDR2 FYNNEI. The CDR3 is made up of 13 amino acids. In the source study's methods: Estimation of nucleated cell counts relied on the amplification of reference gene primers. The assay was immunoSEQ multiplex PCR, and TCRdb's table has in-frame clones only and misses some. That table is the source of V, J and clone size, and D and trimming were worked out from the DNA. The sample shows tens of thousands of clones, 82% of them seen only once. The chain uses TRBV2 and TRBJ1-2; D is ambiguous. This TCR derives from a woman aged 80 or over with acute or convalescent COVID-19. The specimen sequenced was peripheral blood. The CDR3 DNA is TGTGCCAGCACCCGGGTTTCTAACTATGGCTACACCTTC. Its protein product is CASTRVSNYGYTF.